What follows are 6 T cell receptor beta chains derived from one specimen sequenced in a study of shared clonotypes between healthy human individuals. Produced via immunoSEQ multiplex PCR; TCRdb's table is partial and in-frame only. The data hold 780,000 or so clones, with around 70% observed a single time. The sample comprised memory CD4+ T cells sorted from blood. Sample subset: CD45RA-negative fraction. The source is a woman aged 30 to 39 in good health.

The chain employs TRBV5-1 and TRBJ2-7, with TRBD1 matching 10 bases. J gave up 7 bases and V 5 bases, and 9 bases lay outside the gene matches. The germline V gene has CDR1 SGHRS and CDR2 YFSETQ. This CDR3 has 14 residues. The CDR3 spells CASRWGQGPGEQYF. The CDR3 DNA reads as TGCGCCAGCAGATGGGGACAGGGGCCGGGGGAGCAGTACTTC.

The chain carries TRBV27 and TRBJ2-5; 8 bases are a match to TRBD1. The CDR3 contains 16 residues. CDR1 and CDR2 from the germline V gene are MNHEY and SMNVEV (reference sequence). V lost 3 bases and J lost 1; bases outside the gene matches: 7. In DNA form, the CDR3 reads TGTGCCAGCAGTTTGACCACGGACAGGGCCCAAGAGACCCAGTACTTC. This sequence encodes CASSLTTDRAQETQYF.

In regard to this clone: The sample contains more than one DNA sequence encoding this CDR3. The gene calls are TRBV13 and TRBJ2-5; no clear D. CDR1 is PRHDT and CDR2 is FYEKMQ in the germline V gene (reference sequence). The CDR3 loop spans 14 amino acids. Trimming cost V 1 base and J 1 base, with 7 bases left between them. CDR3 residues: CASSLAGGQETQYF. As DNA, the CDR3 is TGTGCCAGCAGCTTAGCGGGCGGCCAAGAGACCCAGTACTTC.

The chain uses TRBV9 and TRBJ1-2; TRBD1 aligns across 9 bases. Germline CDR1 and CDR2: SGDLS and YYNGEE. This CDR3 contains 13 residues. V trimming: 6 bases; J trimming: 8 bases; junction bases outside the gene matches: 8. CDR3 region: CASNRDRAVGYTF. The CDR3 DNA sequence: TGTGCCAGCAACCGGGACAGGGCTGTCGGCTACACCTTC.

CDR3 sequence reads: CATSRVGGRGGELFF. The DNA for the CDR3 is TGTGCCACCAGCAGAGTTGGGGGACGGGGCGGGGAGCTGTTTTTT. The V gene is TRBV15, the J gene TRBJ2-2; TRBD1 or TRBD2 may be the D gene (5 bases each). The CDR3 sequence is 15 residues long. Deletions cut 1 base from V and 7 bases from J, with 13 bases between. CDR1 and CDR2 from the germline V gene are LNHNV and YYDKDF (reference sequence).

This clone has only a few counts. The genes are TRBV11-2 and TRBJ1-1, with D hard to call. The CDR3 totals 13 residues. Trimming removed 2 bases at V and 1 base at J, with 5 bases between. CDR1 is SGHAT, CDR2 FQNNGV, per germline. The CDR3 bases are TGTGCCAGCAGCTTATTCGCGAACACTGAAGCTTTCTTT. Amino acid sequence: CASSLFANTEAFF.